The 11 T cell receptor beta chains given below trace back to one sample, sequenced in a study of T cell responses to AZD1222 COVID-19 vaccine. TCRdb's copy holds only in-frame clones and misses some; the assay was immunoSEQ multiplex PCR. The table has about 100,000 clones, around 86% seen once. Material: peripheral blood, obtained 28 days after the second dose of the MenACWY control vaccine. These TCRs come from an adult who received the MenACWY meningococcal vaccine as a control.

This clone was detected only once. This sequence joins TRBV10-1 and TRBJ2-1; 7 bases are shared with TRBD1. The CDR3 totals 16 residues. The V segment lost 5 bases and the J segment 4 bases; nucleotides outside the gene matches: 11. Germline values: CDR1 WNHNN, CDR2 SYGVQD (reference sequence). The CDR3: CASSSIPGQWYNEQFF. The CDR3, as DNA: TGCGCCAGCAGTAGCATTCCGGGACAGTGGTACAATGAGCAGTTCTTC.

The CDR3 sequence is CASSLSGQGAKLAGELFF. CDR3 DNA: TGTGCCAGCAGCTTATCAGGACAGGGGGCGAAGTTAGCCGGGGAGCTGTTTTTT. V is TRBV7-9 and J is TRBJ2-2; TRBD1 matches 11 bases. Losses at the gene ends were 2 bases for V and 6 bases for J; bases not matched to a gene: 11. Germline CDR1 and CDR2: SEHNR and FQNEAQ (reference sequence). The CDR3 is 18 residues long.

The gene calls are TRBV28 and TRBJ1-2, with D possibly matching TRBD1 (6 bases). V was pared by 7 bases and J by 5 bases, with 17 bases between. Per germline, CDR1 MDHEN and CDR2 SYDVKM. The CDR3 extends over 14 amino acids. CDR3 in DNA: TGTGCCAGCATCGACAGGCGAGGGGGGTATGGCTACACCTTC. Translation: CASIDRRGGYGYTF.

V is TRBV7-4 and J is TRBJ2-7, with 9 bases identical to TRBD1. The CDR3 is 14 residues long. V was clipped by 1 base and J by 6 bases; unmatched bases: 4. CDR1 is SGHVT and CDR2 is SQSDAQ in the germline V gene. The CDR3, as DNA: TGTGCCAGCAGCTTAGTTGGGACAGGGTTCGAGCAGTACTTC. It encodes CASSLVGTGFEQYF.

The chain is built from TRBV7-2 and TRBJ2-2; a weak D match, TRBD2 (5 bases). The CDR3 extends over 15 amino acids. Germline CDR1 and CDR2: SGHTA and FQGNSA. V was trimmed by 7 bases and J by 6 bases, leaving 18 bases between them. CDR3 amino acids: CASTQRWETPGELFF. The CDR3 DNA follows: TGTGCCAGCACCCAACGCTGGGAGACACCCGGGGAGCTGTTTTTT.

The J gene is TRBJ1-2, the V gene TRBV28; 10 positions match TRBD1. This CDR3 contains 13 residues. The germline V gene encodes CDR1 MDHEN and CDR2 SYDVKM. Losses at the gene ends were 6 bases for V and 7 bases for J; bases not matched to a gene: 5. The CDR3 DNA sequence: TGTGCCAGCAGCTCGCGGGACAGGGGTGGCTACACCTTC. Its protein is CASSSRDRGGYTF.

The DNA for the CDR3 is TGCGCCAGCAGTCTCCGCAGGGGAGGCGACTACAATGAGCAGTTCTTC. As protein: CASSLRRGGDYNEQFF. V gene TRBV23-1 combines with J gene TRBJ2-1, with D possibly called TRBD1 or TRBD2 (6 bases each). TRBV23-1 is marked as an open reading frame, function uncertain. The CDR3 has 16 residues. V lost 4 bases, J lost 3 bases, and 16 bases lay in between.

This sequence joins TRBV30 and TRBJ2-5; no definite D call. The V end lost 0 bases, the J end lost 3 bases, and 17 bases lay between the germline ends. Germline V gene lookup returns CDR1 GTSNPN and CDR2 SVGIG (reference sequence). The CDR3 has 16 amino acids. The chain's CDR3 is CAWSVQSAASKETQYF. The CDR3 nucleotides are TGTGCCTGGAGTGTACAGAGCGCAGCCTCGAAAGAGACCCAGTACTTC.

CDR3 bases: TGTGCCAGCAGCACCACAGGGGGCGCTGAAGCTTTCTTT. Its protein product is CASSTTGGAEAFF. The gene calls are TRBV7-2 and TRBJ1-1; TRBD1 matches at 9 bases. The germline gives CDR1 SGHTA, CDR2 FQGNSA. CDR3 size: 13 residues. Trimming cost V 5 bases and J 6 bases; bases outside gene matches: 4.

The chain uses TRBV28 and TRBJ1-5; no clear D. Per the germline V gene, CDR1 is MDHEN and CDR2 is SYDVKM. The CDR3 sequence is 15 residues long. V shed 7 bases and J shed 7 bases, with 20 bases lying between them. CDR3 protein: CASKGGRLALQPQHF. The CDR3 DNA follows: TGTGCCAGCAAGGGCGGCAGGCTCGCTTTACAGCCCCAGCATTTT.

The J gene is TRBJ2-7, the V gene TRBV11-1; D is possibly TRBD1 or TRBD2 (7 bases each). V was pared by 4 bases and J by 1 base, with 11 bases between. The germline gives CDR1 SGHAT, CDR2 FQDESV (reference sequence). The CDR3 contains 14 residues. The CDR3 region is CASSSRGGSYEQYF. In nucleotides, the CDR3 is TGTGCCAGCAGCTCCAGGGGGGGGTCCTACGAGCAGTACTTC.